What follows is one TCR beta chain and its context. Its antigen is not identified. The material for each subset, its genomic DNA, was split evenly across several immunoSEQ plates. Method: immunoSEQ multiplex PCR; TCRdb's copy keeps in-frame clones and lacks some. The sample lists millions of clones, around nine tenths occurring once. The sample is drawn from a study of shared clonotypes between healthy human individuals. Whole-study results and caveats: Larger estimated richness was generally seen in naive subsets than in memory subsets.

CDR3 length: 14 amino acids. Germline-derived CDR1 and CDR2 are WNHNN and SYGVQD (reference sequence). The ends were cut back, 2 bases at V and 5 bases at J, with 10 bases in the middle. The TCR originated in a man aged 18-30 years in good health. What was sequenced was naive CD4+ T cells sorted from blood. The subset: CD45RA+ positively selected. The chain has TRBV10-1 and TRBJ2-1, with a possible D match to TRBD2 (5 bases). The CDR3 region is CASSEPQRNNEQFF. The CDR3 DNA sequence: TGCGCCAGCAGTGAGCCCCAGCGGAACAATGAGCAGTTCTTC.